These 6 T cell receptor beta chains were all obtained from the same sample, sequenced in a study of PD-1 blockade in classical Hodgkin lymphoma. Following autologous stem cell transplantation, relapse occurred in every patient, and exposure to brentuximab vedotin varied. Only in-frame clones appear in the TCRdb table, and some are missing; sequencing was by immunoSEQ multiplex PCR. Here the sample spans roughly 40,000 clones, about 88% being singletons. The sequencing here drew on peripheral blood mononuclear cells (PBMCs), taken at baseline. Receptors were obtained from a human donor with classical Hodgkin lymphoma.

The chain couples TRBV9 to TRBJ1-2; maybe TRBD1 (6 bases). This CDR3 is built from 14 residues. Per the germline V gene, CDR1 is SGDLS and CDR2 is YYNGEE. Trimming removed 5 bases from V and 4 bases from J, with 15 bases in between. The CDR3 DNA sequence: TGTGCCAGCAGTTCAGGGGCGCGTAGCTATGGCTACACCTTC. Amino acid sequence: CASSSGARSYGYTF. Full variable domain (missing parts from reference TRBV9 and TRBJ1-2): DSGVTQTPKHLITATGQRVTLRCSPRSGDLSVYWYQQSLDQGLQFLIQYYNGEERAKGNILERFSAQQFPDLHSELNLSSLELGDSALYFCASSSGARSYGYTFGSGTRLTVV.

This chain connects TRBV15 to TRBJ2-2; TRBD2 aligns across 8 bases. CDR3 length: 16 residues. V shed 0 bases, J shed 4 bases, and the junction held 4 bases outside the gene matches. Germline V lookup: CDR1 LNHNV, CDR2 YYDKDF (reference sequence). The CDR3 DNA reads TGTGCCACCAGCAGAGATCTAGGACTAGCCACCGGGGAGCTGTTTTTT. It encodes CATSRDLGLATGELFF.

This chain links TRBV5-4 with TRBJ1-6; 10 nucleotides match TRBD1. The CDR3 covers 16 residues. The germline V gene has CDR1 SGHNT and CDR2 YYREEE (reference sequence). Losses at the gene ends were 7 bases for V and 7 bases for J; bases not matched to a gene: 11. The DNA for the CDR3 is TGTGCCAGCGTCAAGGGGGGGACAGGGGTCAATTCACCCCTCCACTTT. This sequence encodes CASVKGGTGVNSPLHF.

The rearrangement links TRBV6-6 to TRBJ2-7; TRBD1 is a possible D gene (5 bases). The CDR3 has 13 residues. Looked up from germline, CDR1 is MNHNY and CDR2 is SVGAGI (reference sequence). Trimming pared 6 bases from V and 8 bases from J, leaving 17 bases between. The CDR3 nucleotides read TGTGCCAGCAGCCTCCGGCAGGGTCGTAAGCAGTACTTC. Protein: CASSLRQGRKQYF.

The chain is built from TRBV19 and TRBJ2-2; TRBD1 agrees at 8 bases. This CDR3 region has 17 residues. The V segment lost 7 bases and the J segment 5 bases; nucleotides outside the gene matches: 15. In germline, CDR1 is LNHDA, CDR2 SQIVND (reference sequence). CDR3 region: CASTPHRSGGLTGELFF. The CDR3 DNA reads as TGTGCCAGTACCCCTCACAGGTCAGGGGGCTTAACCGGGGAGCTGTTTTTT.

V usage is TRBV4-2 and J usage is TRBJ2-1; 10 bases agree with TRBD2. The CDR3 runs 17 residues. CDR1 and CDR2 (germline): LGHNA, YNFKEQ. Trimming at V came to 4 bases and at J to 3 bases, leaving 9 bases not matched to a gene. CDR3 residues: CASSPRPGLAVYNEQFF. CDR3 DNA: TGTGCCAGCAGCCCCCGCCCAGGACTAGCGGTCTACAATGAGCAGTTCTTC.